The 6 T cell receptor beta chains reported below all come from one sample, sequenced in a study of neurological immune-mediated disorders. MiXCR, run by TCRdb on the 5' RACE reads, gives a single entry per CDR3 protein. The table lists about 95,000 distinct CDR3 sequences, roughly 3.5% of them singletons. Sequencing was performed on PBMCs. The source of these receptors is a woman under 30 with multiple sclerosis.

This clonotype was detected a few times. The chain combines TRBV20-1 with TRBJ1-2; 7 positions match TRBD1. Germline V gene lookup returns CDR1 DFQATT and CDR2 SNEGSKA (reference sequence). With V trimmed by 3 bases and J by 0 bases, 4 bases remained unmatched. The CDR3 sequence is 14 residues long. The CDR3 DNA reads as TGCAGTGCTAGTCGGGACAGTTCTAACTATGGCTACACCTTC. Protein sequence: CSASRDSSNYGYTF.

There are many counts of this clonotype. The chain is built from TRBV14 and TRBJ2-4, with 8 bases aligning to TRBD1. Per the germline V gene, CDR1 is SGHDN and CDR2 is FVKESK. The CDR3 totals 16 residues. V dropped 3 bases and J dropped 2; count of bases not matched to a gene: 6. CDR3 sequence (DNA): TGTGCCAGCAGCCAGGCAGGGGGCTTTACCAAAAACATTCAGTACTTC. Protein sequence: CASSQAGGFTKNIQYF.

This clonotype was counted many times. The chain joins TRBV3-1 to TRBJ1-1, with TRBD1 as a possible D gene (5 bases). The CDR3 extends over 15 amino acids. V lost 4 bases, J lost 4 bases, and 16 bases lay in between. Germline V gene data show CDR1 as LGHDT and CDR2 as YNNKEL (reference sequence). CDR3 sequence (DNA): TGTGCCAGCAGCCTAAACCTAGGGGCAGGCACTGAAGCTTTCTTT. Protein sequence: CASSLNLGAGTEAFF.

This clonotype occurred many times. The CDR3 protein is CSASGTPSSYNEQFF. The DNA of the CDR3 is TGCAGTGCATCCGGGACACCGAGCTCCTACAATGAGCAGTTCTTC. The V call is TRBV20-1, the J call TRBJ2-1, with D maybe TRBD1 (6 bases). Per the germline V gene, CDR1 is DFQATT and CDR2 is SNEGSKA (reference sequence). Trimming took 6 bases from V and 0 from J, leaving 15 bases between them. The CDR3 totals 15 residues.

In its sample, this clonotype was seen many times. The rearrangement joins TRBV20-1 to TRBJ2-2, with 10 bases fitting TRBD2. The CDR3 length is 14 residues. Germline-derived CDR1 and CDR2 are DFQATT and SNEGSKA (reference sequence). V shed 8 bases and J 5 bases; nucleotides not matched to a gene: 8. CDR3 region: CSTNQREGTGELFF. CDR3 DNA sequence: TGCAGTACAAACCAGCGGGAGGGTACCGGGGAGCTGTTTTTT.

This clonotype was picked up many times. The V call is TRBV5-6, the J call TRBJ2-7; D may be TRBD2 (7 bases). The germline CDR1 and CDR2 sequences are SGHDT and YYEEEE. There are 14 residues in the CDR3. V lost 1 base and J lost 2, with 10 bases in between. DNA for the CDR3: TGTGCCAGCAGCTTGAGGGGGGGGACCTACGAGCAGTACTTC. This sequence encodes CASSLRGGTYEQYF.